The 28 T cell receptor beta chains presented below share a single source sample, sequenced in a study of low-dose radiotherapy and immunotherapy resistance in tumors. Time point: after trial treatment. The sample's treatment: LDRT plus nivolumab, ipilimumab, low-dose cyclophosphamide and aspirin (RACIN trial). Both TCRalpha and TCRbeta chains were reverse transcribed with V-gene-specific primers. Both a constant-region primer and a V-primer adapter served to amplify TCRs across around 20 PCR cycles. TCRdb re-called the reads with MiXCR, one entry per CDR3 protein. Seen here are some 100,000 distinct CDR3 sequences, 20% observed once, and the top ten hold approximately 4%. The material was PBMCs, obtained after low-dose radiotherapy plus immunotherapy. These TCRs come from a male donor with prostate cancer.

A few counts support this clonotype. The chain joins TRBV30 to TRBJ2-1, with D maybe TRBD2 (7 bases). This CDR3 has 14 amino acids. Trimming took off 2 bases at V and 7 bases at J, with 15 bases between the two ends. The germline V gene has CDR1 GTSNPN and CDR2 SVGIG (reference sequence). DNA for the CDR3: TGTGCCTGGAGTCGGGGGGCCAGGGGTAATGAGCAGTTCTTC. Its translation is CAWSRGARGNEQFF.

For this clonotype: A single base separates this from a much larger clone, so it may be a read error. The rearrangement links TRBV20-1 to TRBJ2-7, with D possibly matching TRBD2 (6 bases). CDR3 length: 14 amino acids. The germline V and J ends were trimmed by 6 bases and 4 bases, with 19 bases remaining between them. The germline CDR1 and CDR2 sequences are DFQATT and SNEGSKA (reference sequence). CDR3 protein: CSAKPPGLGYEQYF. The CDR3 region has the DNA TGCAGTGCCAAACCGCCGGGACTCGGTTACGAGCAGTACTTC.

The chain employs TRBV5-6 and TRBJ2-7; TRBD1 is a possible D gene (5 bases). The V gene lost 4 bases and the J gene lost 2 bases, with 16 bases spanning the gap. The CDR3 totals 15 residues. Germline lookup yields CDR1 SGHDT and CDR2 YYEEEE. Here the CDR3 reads CASSPLGWGAYEQYF. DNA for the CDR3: TGTGCCAGCAGCCCTTTAGGGTGGGGCGCCTACGAGCAGTACTTC.

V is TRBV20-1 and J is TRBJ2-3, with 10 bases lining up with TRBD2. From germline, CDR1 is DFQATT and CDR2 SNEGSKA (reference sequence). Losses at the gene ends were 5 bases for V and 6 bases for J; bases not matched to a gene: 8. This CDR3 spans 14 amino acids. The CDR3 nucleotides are TGCAGTGCTTATCTAGCGGGGGAGGTGGATACGCAGTATTTT. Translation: CSAYLAGEVDTQYF.

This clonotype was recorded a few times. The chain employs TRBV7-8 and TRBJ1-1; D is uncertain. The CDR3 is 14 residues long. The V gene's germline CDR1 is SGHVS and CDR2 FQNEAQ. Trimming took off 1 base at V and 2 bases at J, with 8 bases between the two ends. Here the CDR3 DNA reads TGTGCCAGCAGCTTAGGGAAGGGTAACACTGAAGCTTTCTTT. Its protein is CASSLGKGNTEAFF. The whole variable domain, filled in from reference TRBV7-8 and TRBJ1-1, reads GAGVSQSPRYKVAKRGQDVALRCDPISGHVSLFWYQQALGQGPEFLTYFQNEAQLDKSGLPSDRFFAERPEGSVSTLKIQRTQQEDSAVYLCASSLGKGNTEAFFGQGTRLTVV.

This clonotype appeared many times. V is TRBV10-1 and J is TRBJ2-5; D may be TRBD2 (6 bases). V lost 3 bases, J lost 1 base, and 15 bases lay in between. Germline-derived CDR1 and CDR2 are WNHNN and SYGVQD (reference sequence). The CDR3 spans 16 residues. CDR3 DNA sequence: TGCGCCAGCAGTGAAGGGGCCCGGGACTTCCAAGAGACCCAGTACTTC. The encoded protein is CASSEGARDFQETQYF.

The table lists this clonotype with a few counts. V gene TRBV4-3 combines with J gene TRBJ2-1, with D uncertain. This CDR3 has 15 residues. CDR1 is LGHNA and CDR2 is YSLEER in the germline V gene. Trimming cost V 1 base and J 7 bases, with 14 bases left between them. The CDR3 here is CASSQASSQANEQFF. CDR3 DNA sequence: TGCGCCAGCAGCCAAGCATCTAGTCAGGCAAATGAGCAGTTCTTC.

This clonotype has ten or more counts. Written as DNA, the CDR3 is TGTGCCAGCAGCTTCACCCTAGCGGGGCCCAAAAACATTCAGTACTTC. Amino acid sequence: CASSFTLAGPKNIQYF. The genes are TRBV13 and TRBJ2-4, with 9 bases aligning to TRBD2. Looked up from germline, CDR1 is PRHDT and CDR2 is FYEKMQ (reference sequence). The CDR3 has 16 amino acids. V lost 3 bases and J lost 2; bases outside the gene matches: 5.

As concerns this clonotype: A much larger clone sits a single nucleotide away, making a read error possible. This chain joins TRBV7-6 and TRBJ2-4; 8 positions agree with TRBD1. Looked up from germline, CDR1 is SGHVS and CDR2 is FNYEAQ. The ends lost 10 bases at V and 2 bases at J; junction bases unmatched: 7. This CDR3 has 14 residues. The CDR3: CANSNRGSKNIQYF. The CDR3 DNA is TGTGCCAACAGTAACAGGGGGTCCAAAAACATTCAGTACTTC.

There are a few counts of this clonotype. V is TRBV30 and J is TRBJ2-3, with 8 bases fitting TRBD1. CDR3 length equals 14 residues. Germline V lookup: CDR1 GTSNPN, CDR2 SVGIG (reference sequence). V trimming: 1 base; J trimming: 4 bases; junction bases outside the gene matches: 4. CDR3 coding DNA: TGTGCCTGGAGTGGGACAGGGTACTCAGATACGCAGTATTTT. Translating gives CAWSGTGYSDTQYF.

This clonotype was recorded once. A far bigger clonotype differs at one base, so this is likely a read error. Here the CDR3 reads CASSYRDRVYEQFF. The DNA for the CDR3 is TGTGCCAGCAGTTACCGGGACAGGGTCTACGAGCAGTTCTTC. The rearrangement uses TRBV6-1 and TRBJ2-1, with 9 bases matching TRBD1. The V segment lost 5 bases and the J segment 10 bases; nucleotides outside the gene matches: 9. The length of the CDR3 is 14 residues. Germline CDR1 and CDR2: MNHNS and SASEGT.

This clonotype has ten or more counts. This CDR3 reads CASTTVGGPGDEQFF. The CDR3 DNA follows: TGTGCCAGCACCACCGTGGGCGGGCCAGGGGATGAGCAGTTCTTC. This chain connects TRBV7-2 to TRBJ2-1, with D possibly matching TRBD1 (6 bases). Trimming removed 7 bases from V and 8 bases from J, with 21 bases in between. CDR3 length equals 15 residues. From germline, CDR1 is SGHTA and CDR2 FQGNSA.

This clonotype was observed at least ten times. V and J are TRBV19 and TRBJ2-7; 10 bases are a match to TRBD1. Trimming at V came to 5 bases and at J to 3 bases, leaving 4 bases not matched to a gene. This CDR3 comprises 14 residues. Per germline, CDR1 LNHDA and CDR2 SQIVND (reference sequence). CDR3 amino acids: CASSLRDRGYEQYF. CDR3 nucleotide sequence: TGTGCCAGTAGTCTCCGGGACAGGGGCTACGAGCAGTACTTC.

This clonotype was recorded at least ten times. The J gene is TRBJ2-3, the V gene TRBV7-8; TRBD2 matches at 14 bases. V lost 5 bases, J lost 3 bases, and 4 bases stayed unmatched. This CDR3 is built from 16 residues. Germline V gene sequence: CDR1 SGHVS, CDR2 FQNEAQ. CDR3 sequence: CASSARLAGGTDTQYF. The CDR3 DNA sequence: TGTGCCAGCAGCGCCCGACTAGCGGGGGGGACAGATACGCAGTATTTT. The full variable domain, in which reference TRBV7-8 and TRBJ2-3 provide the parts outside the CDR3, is GAGVSQSPRYKVAKRGQDVALRCDPISGHVSLFWYQQALGQGPEFLTYFQNEAQLDKSGLPSDRFFAERPEGSVSTLKIQRTQQEDSAVYLCASSARLAGGTDTQYFGPGTRLTVL.

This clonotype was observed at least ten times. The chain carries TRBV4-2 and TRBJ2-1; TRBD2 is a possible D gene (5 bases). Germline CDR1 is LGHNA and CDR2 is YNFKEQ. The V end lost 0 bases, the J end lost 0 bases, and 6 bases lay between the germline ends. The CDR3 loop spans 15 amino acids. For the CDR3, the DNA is TGTGCCAGCAGCCAAGAAGGGAGCTCCTACAATGAGCAGTTCTTC. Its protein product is CASSQEGSSYNEQFF.

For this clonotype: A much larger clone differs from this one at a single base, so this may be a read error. The CDR3 DNA follows: TGTGCCAGCAGTGAAGCGGGACAGGGCACTTACATCGGGGAGCTGTTTTTT. Residues: CASSEAGQGTYIGELFF. This chain links TRBV6-2 or TRBV6-3 with TRBJ2-2; 9 nucleotides line up with TRBD1. The V segment lost 5 bases and the J segment 7 bases; nucleotides outside the gene matches: 14. The CDR3 has 17 residues. Germline CDR1 reads MNHEY; CDR2 reads SVGEGT.

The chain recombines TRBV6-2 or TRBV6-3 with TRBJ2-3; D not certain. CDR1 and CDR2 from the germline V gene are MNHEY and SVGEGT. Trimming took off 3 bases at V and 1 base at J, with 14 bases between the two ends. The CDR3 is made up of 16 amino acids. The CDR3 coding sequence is TGTGCCAGCAGTTATTCCCACTCGGCGGGCACAGATACGCAGTATTTT. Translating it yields CASSYSHSAGTDTQYF.

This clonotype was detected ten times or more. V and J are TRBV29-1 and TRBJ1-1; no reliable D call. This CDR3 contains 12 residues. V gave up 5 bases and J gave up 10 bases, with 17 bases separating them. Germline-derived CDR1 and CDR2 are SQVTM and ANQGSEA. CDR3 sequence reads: CSVTRRNFGAFF. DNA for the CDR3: TGCAGCGTTACCAGGCGGAACTTTGGAGCTTTCTTT.

The CDR3 DNA follows: TGCGCCAGCAGCCCCCTCGTAAGGCCTAGACTAGCGGGGATCCAAGAGACCCAGTACTTC. This gives the protein CASSPLVRPRLAGIQETQYF. The chain employs TRBV5-1 and TRBJ2-5; TRBD2 matches at 11 bases. This CDR3 has 20 amino acids. V lost 4 bases to trimming and J lost 1 base; unmatched junction nucleotides: 18. Germline loops: CDR1 SGHRS, CDR2 YFSETQ.

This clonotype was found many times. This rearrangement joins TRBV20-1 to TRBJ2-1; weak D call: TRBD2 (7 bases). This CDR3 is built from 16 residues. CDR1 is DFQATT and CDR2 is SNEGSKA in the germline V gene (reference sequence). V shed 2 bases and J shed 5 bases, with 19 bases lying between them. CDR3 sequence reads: CSARFQGGGANNEQFF. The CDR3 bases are TGCAGTGCTAGATTCCAGGGAGGGGGGGCTAACAATGAGCAGTTCTTC.

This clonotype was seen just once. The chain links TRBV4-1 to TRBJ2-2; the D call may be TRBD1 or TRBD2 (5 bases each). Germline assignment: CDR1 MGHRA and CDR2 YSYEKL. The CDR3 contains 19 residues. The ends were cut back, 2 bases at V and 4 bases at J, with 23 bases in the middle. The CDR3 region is CASSQPRFRGPPTTGELFF. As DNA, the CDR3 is TGCGCCAGCAGCCAACCTCGTTTTCGGGGACCCCCGACCACCGGGGAGCTGTTTTTT.

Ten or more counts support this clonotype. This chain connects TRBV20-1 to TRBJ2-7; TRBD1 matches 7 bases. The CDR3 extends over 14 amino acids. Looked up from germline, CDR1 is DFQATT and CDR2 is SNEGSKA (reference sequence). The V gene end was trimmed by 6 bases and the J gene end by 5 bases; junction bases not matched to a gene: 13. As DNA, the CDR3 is TGCAGTGCCCACCATCGGACAGGTGGGGACGAGCAGTACTTC. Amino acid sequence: CSAHHRTGGDEQYF.

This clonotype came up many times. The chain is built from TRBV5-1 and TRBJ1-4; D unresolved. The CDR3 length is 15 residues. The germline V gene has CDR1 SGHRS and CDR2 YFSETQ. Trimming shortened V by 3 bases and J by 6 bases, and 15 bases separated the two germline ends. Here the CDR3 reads CASSSNPGRDEKLFF. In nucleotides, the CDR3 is TGCGCCAGCAGCTCTAATCCGGGCCGGGATGAAAAACTGTTTTTT.

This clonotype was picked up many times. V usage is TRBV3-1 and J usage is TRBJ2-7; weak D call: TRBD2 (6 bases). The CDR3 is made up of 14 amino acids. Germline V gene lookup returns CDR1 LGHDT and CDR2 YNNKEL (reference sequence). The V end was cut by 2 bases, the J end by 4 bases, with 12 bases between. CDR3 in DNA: TGTGCCAGCAGCCAAAGGCGGGGTGGATACGAGCAGTACTTC. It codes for CASSQRRGGYEQYF.

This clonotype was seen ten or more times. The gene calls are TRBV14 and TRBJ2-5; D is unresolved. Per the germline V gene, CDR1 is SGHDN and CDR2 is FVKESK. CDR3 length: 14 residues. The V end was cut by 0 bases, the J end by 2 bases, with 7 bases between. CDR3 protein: CASSQDLAQETQYF. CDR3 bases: TGTGCCAGCAGCCAAGATCTGGCACAAGAGACCCAGTACTTC.

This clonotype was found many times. CDR3 sequence (DNA): TGCAGCGCCGCAGGTGATAGCAATCAGCCCCAGCATTTT. Its translation: CSAAGDSNQPQHF. This chain links TRBV29-1 with TRBJ1-5; D remains ambiguous. The germline CDR1 and CDR2 sequences are SQVTM and ANQGSEA. The CDR3 spans 13 residues. Between the trimmed V and J ends, which lost 7 bases and 0 bases, there was a span of 10 bases.

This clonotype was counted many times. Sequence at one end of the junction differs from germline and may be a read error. The CDR3 nucleotides are TGTGCCAGCAGCTCACTACAGGACAGGCCTGGGGCCAACGTCCTGACTTTC. This translates into CASSSLQDRPGANVLTF. The chain carries TRBV5-1 and TRBJ2-6, with TRBD1 identical over 7 bases. Germline-derived CDR1 and CDR2 are SGHRS and YFSETQ. The length of the CDR3 is 17 residues.

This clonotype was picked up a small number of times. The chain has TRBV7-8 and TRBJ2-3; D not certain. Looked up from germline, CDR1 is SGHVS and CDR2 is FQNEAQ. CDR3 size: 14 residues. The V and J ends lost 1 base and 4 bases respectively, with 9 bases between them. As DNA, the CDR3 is TGTGCCAGCAGCTTAGAGGGTGGCGCAGATACGCAGTATTTT. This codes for CASSLEGGADTQYF.